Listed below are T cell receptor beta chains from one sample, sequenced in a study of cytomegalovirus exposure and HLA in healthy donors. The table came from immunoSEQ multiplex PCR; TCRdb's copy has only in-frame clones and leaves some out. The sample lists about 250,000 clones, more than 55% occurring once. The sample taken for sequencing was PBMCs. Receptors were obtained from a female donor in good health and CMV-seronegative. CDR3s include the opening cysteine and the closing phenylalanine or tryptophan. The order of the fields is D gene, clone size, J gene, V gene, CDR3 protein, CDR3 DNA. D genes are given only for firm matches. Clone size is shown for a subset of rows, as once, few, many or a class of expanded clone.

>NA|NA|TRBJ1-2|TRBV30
CAWSWGGYGYTF
TGTGCCTGGAGTTGGGGGGGATATGGCTACACCTTC
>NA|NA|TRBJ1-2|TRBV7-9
CASSLSGSANYGYTF
TGTGCCAGCAGCCTCTCGGGGTCCGCTAACTATGGCTACACCTTC
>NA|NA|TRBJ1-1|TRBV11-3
CASSMAPTVNTEAFF
TGTGCCAGCAGCATGGCCCCCACAGTGAACACTGAAGCTTTCTTT
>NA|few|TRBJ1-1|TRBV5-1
CASSSLLDRNTEAFF
TGCGCCAGCAGCTCGCTTTTGGACAGGAACACTGAAGCTTTCTTT
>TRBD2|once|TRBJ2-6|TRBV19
CASSSLIGAGVPGANVLTF
TGTGCCAGTAGTTCCCTGATTGGGGCGGGAGTGCCTGGGGCCAACGTCCTGACTTTC
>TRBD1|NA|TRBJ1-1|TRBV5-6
CASSGLGQGNTEAFF
TGTGCCAGCAGCGGGCTGGGACAGGGGAACACTGAAGCTTTCTTT
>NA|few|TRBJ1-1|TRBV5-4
CASIRGAEAFF
TGTGCCAGCATAAGAGGCGCTGAAGCTTTCTTT
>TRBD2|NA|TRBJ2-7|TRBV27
CASSLVRLGSGTLTYEQYF
TGTGCCAGCAGTTTAGTGAGGCTCGGGAGCGGGACCCTCACCTACGAGCAGTACTTC
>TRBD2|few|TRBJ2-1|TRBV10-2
CASTQHQAGRRDEQFF
TGCGCCAGCACGCAACACCAAGCGGGGCGGCGCGATGAGCAGTTCTTC
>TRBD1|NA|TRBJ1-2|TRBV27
CASSLGQGAVYGYTF
TGTGCCAGCAGTTTAGGGCAGGGGGCGGTCTATGGCTACACCTTC
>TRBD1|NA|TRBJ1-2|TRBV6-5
CASSFRQGVINGYTF
TGTGCCAGCAGTTTCCGACAGGGGGTTATAAATGGCTACACCTTC
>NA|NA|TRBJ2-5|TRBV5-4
CASSSGRYDLPQETQYF
TGTGCCAGCAGCTCAGGGCGATATGACCTCCCCCAAGAGACCCAGTACTTC
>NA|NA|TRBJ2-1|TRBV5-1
CASSPDLSYNEQFF
TGCGCCAGCAGTCCGGACTTATCCTACAATGAGCAGTTCTTC